Below, one T cell receptor (beta chain) is given with its context. MiXCR was run by TCRdb on the PCR reads, yielding one entry per CDR3 protein. This table has about 10,000 distinct CDR3 sequences, approximately 30% appearing once. These data originate in a study of immune characterization of retroperitoneal liposarcoma. There are 16 residues in the CDR3. CDR1 MGHRA and CDR2 YSYEKL come from the germline V gene. Trimming took 4 bases from V and 0 from J; bases not matched to a gene: 7. The sample consisted of tumor tissue. The TCR comes from a male donor with retroperitoneal liposarcoma. The chain links TRBV4-1 to TRBJ1-2; 8 nucleotides match TRBD1. As DNA, the CDR3 is TGCGCCAGCAGCCCGCAGGGGGCCACAACTAACTATGGCTACACCTTC. It codes for CASSPQGATTNYGYTF.